One T cell receptor (beta chain) is described in this entry. Germline values: CDR1 KGHSH, CDR2 LQKENI. The CDR3 contains 14 residues. The V gene lost 3 bases and the J gene lost 2 bases, with 9 bases spanning the gap. The data were taken from a study of blood T cell repertoires in COVID-19. Data came from immunoSEQ multiplex PCR; TCRdb stores just in-frame clones and leaves some out. The sample shows hundreds of thousands of clones, around 84% of them seen only once. The J gene is TRBJ2-3, the V gene TRBV18, with a weak D call TRBD2 (6 bases). This TCR was recovered from a woman aged 50 to 60 who had recovered from COVID-19. The specimen sequenced was PBMCs or T cells enriched from blood (not recorded which). CDR3 sequence: CASSPGGITDTQYF. In DNA form, the CDR3 reads TGTGCCAGCTCACCGGGCGGGATCACAGATACGCAGTATTTT.